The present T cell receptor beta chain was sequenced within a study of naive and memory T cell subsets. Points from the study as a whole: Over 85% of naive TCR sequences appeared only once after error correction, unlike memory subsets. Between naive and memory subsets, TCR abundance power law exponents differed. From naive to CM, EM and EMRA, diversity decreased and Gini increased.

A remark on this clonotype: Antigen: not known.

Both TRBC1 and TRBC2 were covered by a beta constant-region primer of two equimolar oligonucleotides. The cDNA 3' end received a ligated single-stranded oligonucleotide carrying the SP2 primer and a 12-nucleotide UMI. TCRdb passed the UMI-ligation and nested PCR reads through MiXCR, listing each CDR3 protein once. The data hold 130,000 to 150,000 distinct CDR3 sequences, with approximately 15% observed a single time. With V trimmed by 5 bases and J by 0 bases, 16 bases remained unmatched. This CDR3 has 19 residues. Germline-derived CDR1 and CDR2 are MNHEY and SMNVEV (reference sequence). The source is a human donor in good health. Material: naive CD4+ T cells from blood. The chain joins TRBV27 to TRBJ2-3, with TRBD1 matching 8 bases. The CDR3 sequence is CASSGGQGAALPSTDTQYF. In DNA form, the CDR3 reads TGTGCCAGCAGTGGAGGACAGGGAGCCGCCCTTCCTAGCACAGATACGCAGTATTTT.